This T cell receptor beta chain derives from a study of PD-1 blockade in classical Hodgkin lymphoma. Method: immunoSEQ multiplex PCR; TCRdb's copy keeps in-frame clones and lacks some. The sample has about 13,000 clones, under 90% seen once. Every one of the patients relapsed after autologous stem cell transplantation (brentuximab vedotin exposure was variable). The CD4+ T cells used were purified from thawed PBMCs through magnetic negative selection. Findings of the study overall: CD4+ but not CD8+ TCR diversity rose significantly by C4D1. Relapsed/refractory patients reportedly had the lowest baseline TCR diversity, below newly diagnosed patients, who were below healthy donors. Complete responders showed a baseline diversity that resembled the diversity of newly diagnosed patients.

Comments on this clone: Antigen specificity is unknown.

This CDR3 has 16 amino acids. Germline CDR1 SGHNT, CDR2 YYREEE (reference sequence). V was clipped by 0 bases and J by 4 bases, with 16 bases between them. The sequence came from a human donor with classical Hodgkin lymphoma. The rearrangement joins TRBV5-4 to TRBJ1-1; maybe TRBD1 (5 bases). The source was CD4+ T cells from blood, collected at baseline. The CDR3, as DNA: TGTGCCAGCAGCTTGGCCTTAATGGAGGGGAGCACTGAAGCTTTCTTT. It codes for CASSLALMEGSTEAFF.